Listed here are 10 T cell receptor beta chains from one sample, sequenced in a study of technical replicates of blood from a handful of donors. Profiling relied on immunoSEQ multiplex PCR, and the TCRdb table lists in-frame clones only, not all of them. Of tens of thousands of clones listed, 70% to 90% were seen once; the top ten hold about 5.5%. Sequencing was performed on PBMCs. The source is a human donor in good health. Some clones in this sample may be carry-over from other donors' samples.

The chain carries TRBV6-6 and TRBJ2-1; TRBD2 agrees at 8 bases. Germline V gives CDR1 MNHNY, CDR2 SVGAGI (reference sequence). Losses at the gene ends were 2 bases for V and 7 bases for J; bases not matched to a gene: 10. The CDR3 covers 16 residues. This CDR3 is CASSYPGGPGGNEQFF. In DNA form, the CDR3 reads TGTGCCAGCAGTTACCCGGGGGGGCCAGGTGGGAATGAGCAGTTCTTC.

The V call is TRBV13, the J call TRBJ2-2; D remains ambiguous. Germline CDR1 PRHDT, CDR2 FYEKMQ (reference sequence). With 7 bases removed from V and 6 bases from J, the gap between germline ends came to 6 bases. The CDR3 is 11 residues long. As DNA, the CDR3 is TGTGCCAGCAATACGGCCGGGGAGCTGTTTTTT. This gives the protein CASNTAGELFF.

V gene TRBV5-4 combines with J gene TRBJ2-2, with TRBD2 matching 7 bases. Germline V lookup: CDR1 SGHNT, CDR2 YYREEE (reference sequence). This CDR3 spans 15 amino acids. The junction had 11 bases not matched to a gene; V was cut back by 5 bases and J by 7 bases. The CDR3 reads CASRGKAGEVGELFF. In DNA, the CDR3 is TGTGCCAGCAGGGGAAAGGCGGGAGAGGTCGGGGAGCTGTTTTTT. The full variable domain, completed using reference TRBV5-4 and TRBJ2-2, is ETGVTQSPTHLIKTRGQQVTLRCSSQSGHNTVSWYQQALGQGPQFIFQYYREEENGRGNFPPRFSGLQFPNYSSELNVNALELDDSALYLCASRGKAGEVGELFFGEGSRLTVL.

V is TRBV30 and J is TRBJ2-5; no firm D call. The CDR3 sequence is 13 residues long. The V and J ends lost 4 bases and 5 bases respectively, with 14 bases between them. In germline, CDR1 is GTSNPN, CDR2 SVGIG (reference sequence). The chain's CDR3 is CAWNEPGLETQYF. CDR3 in DNA: TGTGCCTGGAACGAGCCGGGTCTGGAGACCCAGTACTTC.

This clone was seen more than once but under ten times. The chain couples TRBV7-2 to TRBJ1-1, with 8 positions matching TRBD1. Germline CDR1 reads SGHTA; CDR2 reads FQGNSA. This CDR3 spans 14 amino acids. The V and J ends lost 5 bases and 7 bases, in that order; junction bases with no gene match: 9. The CDR3 sequence is CASSPRTGQGEAFF. The CDR3 bases are TGTGCCAGCAGCCCCCGGACAGGGCAAGGTGAAGCTTTCTTT.

The CDR3 DNA reads TGTGCTAGTGGTTTGGAAAGGGGGAGTGCAACTAATGAAAAACTGTTTTTT. Its protein product is CASGLERGSATNEKLFF. This rearrangement joins TRBV12-5 to TRBJ1-4, with D possibly being TRBD1 (6 bases). Germline V gene sequence: CDR1 LGHNT, CDR2 FRNRAP. The CDR3 spans 17 residues. Trimming shortened V by 1 base and J by 0 bases, and 12 bases separated the two germline ends.

The V gene is TRBV5-1, the J gene TRBJ2-5; D is perhaps TRBD1 (9 bases). V shed 4 bases and J shed 4 bases, with 17 bases lying between them. Germline assignment: CDR1 SGHRS and CDR2 YFSETQ. The CDR3 extends over 15 amino acids. In DNA form, the CDR3 reads TGCGCCAGCAGCATAAGCGGGGGACAGGGAGAGACCCAGTACTTC. Its protein is CASSISGGQGETQYF. Filled out from reference TRBV5-1 and TRBJ2-5, the complete variable domain reads KAGVTQTPRYLIKTRGQQVTLSCSPISGHRSVSWYQQTPGQGLQFLFEYFSETQRNKGNFPGRFSGRQFSNSRSEMNVSTLELGDSALYLCASSISGGQGETQYFGPGTRLLVL.

Of note for this clone: Additional DNA sequences in this sample encode the identical CDR3. J is TRBJ1-1 and V is TRBV5-4; a possible D gene is TRBD1 (5 bases). The germline V gene has CDR1 SGHNT and CDR2 YYREEE (reference sequence). Deletions cut 0 bases from V and 1 base from J, with 7 bases between. This CDR3 has 14 amino acids. The DNA for the CDR3 is TGTGCCAGCAGCTTGGCCGGGGGGAACACTGAAGCTTTCTTT. Amino acid sequence: CASSLAGGNTEAFF.

V usage is TRBV7-3 and J usage is TRBJ2-5, with D tentatively TRBD2 (5 bases). The V gene's germline CDR1 is SGHTA and CDR2 FQGTGA. V lost 5 bases and J 4 bases, leaving 14 bases between the germline ends. The CDR3 spans 14 residues. CDR3 bases: TGTGCCAGCAGCCCAATAGGAGGTGCAGAGACCCAGTACTTC. Protein product: CASSPIGGAETQYF. Combining the CDR3 with reference TRBV7-3 and TRBJ2-5 gives the whole variable domain GAGVSQTPSNKVTEKGKYVELRCDPISGHTALYWYRQSLGQGPEFLIYFQGTGAADDSGLPNDRFFAVRPEGSVSTLKIQRTERGDSAVYLCASSPIGGAETQYFGPGTRLLVL.

This chain joins TRBV18 and TRBJ2-5, with a possible D match to TRBD2 (6 bases). V was shortened by 3 bases and J by 5 bases, with 10 bases between the two germline ends. This CDR3 is built from 13 residues. Germline V lookup: CDR1 KGHSH, CDR2 LQKENI. The CDR3 DNA follows: TGTGCCAGCTCACCGGGCGGGGCGGAGACCCAGTACTTC. It translates to CASSPGGAETQYF.